The 17 T cell receptor beta chains below come from one sample, sequenced in a study of identical twins (TCRdb year 2016). The library was made by 5' RACE. Sequenced on an Illumina HiSeq 2000. TCRdb reprocessing: public reads trimmed at Q25 with fastp, clones called with MiXCR, in-frame beta chains kept. Records with the same CDR3 protein are collapsed into one entry carrying the most frequent genes and DNA. The sample table holds about 190,000 distinct CDR3 sequences, of which roughly 15% were seen once. Around 40% of the sample belongs to the ten largest clones. These records were also assigned to another study, of T cells expressing NK-cell markers.

The source material was CD8+ T cells sorted from blood. Receptors originate from a woman in her late teens or twenties in good health.

This clonotype was seen more than once but under ten times. The rearrangement links TRBV12-3 or TRBV12-4 to TRBJ1-1; D gene unclear. The CDR3 runs to 14 residues. Trimming shortened V by 0 bases and J by 1 base, and 6 bases separated the two germline ends. In DNA, the CDR3 is TGTGCCAGCAGTTTAGCGGTGACGAACACTGAAGCTTTCTTT. Protein product: CASSLAVTNTEAFF.

The rearrangement links TRBV10-2 to TRBJ2-7, with TRBD2 matching over 11 bases. The germline CDR1 and CDR2 sequences are WSHSY and SAAADI. The CDR3 runs 15 residues. The J segment lost 3 bases and the V segment lost 1 base, leaving 2 bases of the junction unmatched. CDR3 bases: TGCGCCAGCAGTGAGTTGGGACTAGCGGACTACGAGCAGTACTTC. Its translation: CASSELGLADYEQYF.

This chain joins TRBV15 and TRBJ2-7; TRBD1 agrees at 10 bases. V lost 5 bases and J lost 1; bases outside the gene matches: 5. Looked up from germline, CDR1 is LNHNV and CDR2 is YYDKDF (reference sequence). The CDR3 contains 15 residues. The CDR3 DNA reads TGTGCCACCAGCGGGGACAGGGGCCCTTCCTACGAGCAGTACTTC. Translation gives CATSGDRGPSYEQYF.

This clonotype has only a few counts. V usage is TRBV7-8 and J usage is TRBJ2-2, with a tentative D call TRBD2 (6 bases). Between the trimmed V and J ends, which lost 5 bases and 4 bases, there was a span of 11 bases. Germline V CDR1 and CDR2: SGHVS, FQNEAQ. The CDR3 consists of 14 residues. CDR3: CASSEGLSTGELFF. The CDR3 region has the DNA TGTGCCAGCAGCGAAGGACTATCCACCGGGGAGCTGTTTTTT. The full variable domain, in which reference TRBV7-8 and TRBJ2-2 provide the parts outside the CDR3, is GAGVSQSPRYKVAKRGQDVALRCDPISGHVSLFWYQQALGQGPEFLTYFQNEAQLDKSGLPSDRFFAERPEGSVSTLKIQRTQQEDSAVYLCASSEGLSTGELFFGEGSRLTVL.

CDR3 sequence (DNA): TGTGCCAGCAGCGTAGGCTACTGGAACACCGGGGAGCTGTTTTTT. It encodes CASSVGYWNTGELFF. The chain joins TRBV5-6 to TRBJ2-2, with D hard to call. The V gene's germline CDR1 is SGHDT and CDR2 YYEEEE. Trimming pared 4 bases from V and 1 base from J, leaving 11 bases between. The CDR3 is 15 amino acids. The entire variable domain, with the rest obtained from reference TRBV5-6 and TRBJ2-2, is as follows: DAGVTQSPTHLIKTRGQQVTLRCSPKSGHDTVSWYQQALGQGPQFIFQYYEEEERQRGNFPDRFSGHQFPNYSSELNVNALLLGDSALYLCASSVGYWNTGELFFGEGSRLTVL.

This chain links TRBV7-6 with TRBJ2-7, with 8 bases fitting TRBD2. J lost 1 base, V lost 5 bases, and 13 bases had no gene match. The CDR3 consists of 17 residues. Germline V gives CDR1 SGHVS, CDR2 FNYEAQ. The CDR3 DNA reads TGTGCCAGCAGCCTTTCTACAGCGGGACTAGGTTCCTACGAGCAGTACTTC. Protein: CASSLSTAGLGSYEQYF.

The CDR3 sequence: CASSPLAGVIQETQYF. Written as DNA, the CDR3 is TGTGCCAGCAGCCCCCTAGCGGGGGTAATCCAAGAGACCCAGTACTTC. The V gene is TRBV7-8, the J gene TRBJ2-5; 10 bases are shared with TRBD2. The junction had 7 bases not matched to a gene; V was cut back by 5 bases and J by 1 base. The length of the CDR3 is 16 residues. Per the germline V gene, CDR1 is SGHVS and CDR2 is FQNEAQ.

This clonotype was seen more than once but under ten times. The chain is built from TRBV30 and TRBJ2-7; weak D call: TRBD1 (5 bases). Germline V lookup: CDR1 GTSNPN, CDR2 SVGIG (reference sequence). Trimming pared 0 bases from V and 4 bases from J, leaving 7 bases between. The CDR3 length is 12 residues. The CDR3 here is CAWSVKGYEQYF. In nucleotides, the CDR3 is TGTGCCTGGAGTGTAAAGGGGTACGAGCAGTACTTC.

This clonotype was detected only a few times. The rearrangement joins TRBV4-1 to TRBJ2-2; perhaps TRBD2 as D (6 bases). Germline CDR1 reads MGHRA; CDR2 reads YSYEKL. This CDR3 comprises 16 residues. The ends were cut back, 5 bases at V and 4 bases at J, with 17 bases in the middle. CDR3: CASSASGTPITGELFF. As DNA, the CDR3 is TGCGCCAGCAGCGCCTCCGGGACTCCAATCACCGGGGAGCTGTTTTTT.

Only a few counts were recorded for this clonotype. The gene calls are TRBV5-1 and TRBJ1-1; D is unresolved. The CDR3 spans 12 residues. Germline CDR1 reads SGHRS; CDR2 reads YFSETQ. V was shortened by 0 bases and J by 10 bases, with 10 bases between the two germline ends. CDR3 amino acids: CASSLGEYGAFF. The CDR3 nucleotides read TGCGCCAGCAGCTTGGGGGAATATGGAGCTTTCTTT. The entire variable domain, with the rest obtained from reference TRBV5-1 and TRBJ1-1, is as follows: KAGVTQTPRYLIKTRGQQVTLSCSPISGHRSVSWYQQTPGQGLQFLFEYFSETQRNKGNFPGRFSGRQFSNSRSEMNVSTLELGDSALYLCASSLGEYGAFFGQGTRLTVV.

J is TRBJ1-5 and V is TRBV7-2; D remains ambiguous. The CDR3 contains 14 residues. Trimming took off 5 bases at V and 1 base at J, with 9 bases between the two ends. Germline lookup yields CDR1 SGHTA and CDR2 FQGNSA. This CDR3 is CASSPLDSNQPQHF. The DNA of the CDR3 is TGTGCCAGCAGCCCCTTGGACAGCAATCAGCCCCAGCATTTT.

This clonotype was counted only a few times. This rearrangement joins TRBV5-6 to TRBJ2-1; D not resolved. This CDR3 comprises 15 residues. V dropped 1 base and J dropped 0 bases, with 8 bases sitting between them. The germline V gene encodes CDR1 SGHDT and CDR2 YYEEEE. The CDR3 here is CASSLSRGSYNEQFF. For the CDR3, the DNA is TGTGCCAGCAGCTTGAGTCGTGGCTCCTACAATGAGCAGTTCTTC.

A note on this clonotype: At one boundary the junction diverges from the germline segment, which might be a read error. This chain joins TRBV27 and TRBJ2-5; 8 bases line up with TRBD2. Germline V gene lookup returns CDR1 MNHEY and CDR2 SMNVEV (reference sequence). The CDR3 is 16 residues long. DNA of the CDR3: TGTGCCAGCAGTTTAACGGGACTAGTTCTAAAGGAGACCCAGCACTTC. It specifies CASSLTGLVLKETQHF.

This clonotype showed up just a few times. This CDR3 reads CASSPRGTSSYNEQFF. The CDR3 DNA sequence: TGTGCCAGCAGCCCACGGGGGACTAGCTCCTACAATGAGCAGTTCTTC. The rearrangement links TRBV7-9 to TRBJ2-1, with 8 positions matching TRBD2. The CDR3 is made up of 16 amino acids. Trimming at V came to 5 bases and at J to 0 bases, leaving 6 bases not matched to a gene. Per germline, CDR1 SEHNR and CDR2 FQNEAQ (reference sequence).

This clonotype was found a few times. The V and J genes are TRBV4-3 and TRBJ2-2; D not certain. Germline V CDR1 and CDR2: LGHNA, YSLEER. V was pared by 8 bases and J by 8 bases, with 3 bases between. There are 9 residues in the CDR3. CDR3 coding DNA: TGCGCCAGCCGAGGGGAGCTGTTTTTT. This translates into CASRGELFF.

The rearrangement links TRBV20-1 to TRBJ1-5, with 9 bases lining up with TRBD1. CDR1 and CDR2 (germline): DFQATT, SNEGSKA (reference sequence). The CDR3 has 15 amino acids. Trimming took 6 bases from V and 7 from J; bases not matched to a gene: 13. The DNA of the CDR3 is TGCAGTGCCCTCCCCTCCGGGACAGGGAGACAGCCCCAGCATTTT. Its translation: CSALPSGTGRQPQHF.

This clonotype has only a few counts. CDR3 DNA: TGTGCCAGCACAACAGGGGGACGCAATCAGCCCCAGCATTTT. Its protein product is CASTTGGRNQPQHF. The chain uses TRBV6-2 or TRBV6-3 and TRBJ1-5; TRBD1 agrees at 8 bases. The CDR3 sequence is 14 residues long. The V gene's germline CDR1 is MNHEY and CDR2 SVGEGT. J lost 2 bases, V lost 7 bases, and 4 bases had no gene match.